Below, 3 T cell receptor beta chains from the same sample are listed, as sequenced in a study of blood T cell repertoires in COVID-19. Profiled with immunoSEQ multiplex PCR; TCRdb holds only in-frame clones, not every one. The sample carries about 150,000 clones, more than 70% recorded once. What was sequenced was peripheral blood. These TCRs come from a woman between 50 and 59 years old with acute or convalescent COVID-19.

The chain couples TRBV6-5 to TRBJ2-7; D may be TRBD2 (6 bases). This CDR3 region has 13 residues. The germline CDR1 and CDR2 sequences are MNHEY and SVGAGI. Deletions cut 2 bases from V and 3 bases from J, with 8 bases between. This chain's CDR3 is CASSYGGNYEQYF. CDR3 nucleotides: TGTGCCAGCAGTTACGGGGGGAACTACGAGCAGTACTTC.

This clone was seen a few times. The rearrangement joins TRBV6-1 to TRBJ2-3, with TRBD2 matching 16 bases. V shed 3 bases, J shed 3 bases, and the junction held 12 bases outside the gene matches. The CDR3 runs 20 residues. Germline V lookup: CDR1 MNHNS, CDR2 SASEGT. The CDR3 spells CASSDPVGTSGGAMTDTQYF. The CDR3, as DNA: TGTGCCAGCAGTGACCCGGTAGGGACTAGCGGGGGGGCCATGACAGATACGCAGTATTTT.

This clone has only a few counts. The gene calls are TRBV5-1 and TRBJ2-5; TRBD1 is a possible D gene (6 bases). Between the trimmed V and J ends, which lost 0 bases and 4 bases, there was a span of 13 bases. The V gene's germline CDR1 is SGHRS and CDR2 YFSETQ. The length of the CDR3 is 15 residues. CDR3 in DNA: TGCGCCAGCAGCTTGGTTTGGGGGCGGTTAGAGACCCAGTACTTC. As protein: CASSLVWGRLETQYF.